Listed below are T cell receptor beta chains from one sample, sequenced in a study of T cell responses to AZD1222 COVID-19 vaccine. Assay: immunoSEQ multiplex PCR; the TCRdb copy retains only in-frame clones and omits some. The sample comprises 100,000 to 150,000 clones, roughly 84% of which are singletons, and roughly a tenth rests with the top ten. The sample was peripheral blood, taken on day 0 of AZD1222 vaccination. The origin of the receptors is an adult in good health. Both conserved end residues are part of each CDR3. A D gene is named only where the DNA matches it firmly. Rows give clone size only sometimes, using once, few, many, or a class for an expanded clone.

J gene,V gene,clone size,D gene,CDR3 protein,CDR3 DNA
TRBJ2-3,TRBV25-1,NA,NA,CASSEIKGRGDTQYF,TGTGCCAGCAGTGAAATCAAGGGTAGGGGAGATACGCAGTATTTT
TRBJ2-7,TRBV29-1,few,TRBD1,CSVEVGTDPYEQYF,TGCAGCGTTGAAGTGGGGACAGATCCCTACGAGCAGTACTTC
TRBJ1-2,TRBV10-1,NA,NA,CASSESTGNYGYTF,TGCGCCAGCAGTGAGTCGACGGGGAACTATGGCTACACCTTC
TRBJ1-2,TRBV19,NA,NA,CASGEDGDGYTF,TGTGCCAGTGGGGAGGACGGCGATGGCTACACCTTC
TRBJ1-4,TRBV5-4,NA,TRBD1,CASSSAGQGYEKLFF,TGTGCCAGCAGCTCGGCAGGACAGGGATATGAAAAACTGTTTTTT
TRBJ2-1,TRBV3-1/TRBV3-2,NA,TRBD2,CASSPGLAGSYNEQFF,TGTGCCAGCAGCCCGGGACTAGCGGGATCCTACAATGAGCAGTTCTTC
TRBJ2-7,TRBV28,NA,NA,CASSLYREISYEQYF,TGTGCCAGCAGTTTATACAGGGAGATCTCCTACGAGCAGTACTTC
TRBJ2-7,TRBV10-3,NA,NA,CAMGRSGSYEQYF,TGTGCCATGGGACGGTCGGGGTCCTACGAGCAGTACTTC
TRBJ1-5,TRBV6-5,NA,NA,CASSYGALQPQHF,TGTGCCAGCAGTTACGGTGCCTTGCAGCCCCAGCATTTT
TRBJ2-7,TRBV9,NA,TRBD2,CASSVAGTSGYEQYF,TGTGCCAGCAGCGTAGCCGGGACTAGCGGCTACGAGCAGTACTTC
TRBJ1-5,TRBV12-3/TRBV12-4,NA,NA,CASSSDRYQPQHF,TGTGCCAGCAGCTCTGACAGATATCAGCCCCAGCATTTT
TRBJ2-7,TRBV7-8,NA,NA,CASSLDSSYEQYF,TGTGCCAGCAGTCTTGACAGCTCCTACGAGCAGTACTTC
TRBJ2-3,TRBV5-4,NA,NA,CASSVGIPSTDTQYF,TGTGCCAGCAGCGTGGGGATTCCTAGCACAGATACGCAGTATTTT
TRBJ2-2,TRBV18,few,NA,CASSPPSGGPGELFF,TGTGCCAGCTCACCACCGTCCGGGGGGCCCGGGGAGCTGTTTTTT
TRBJ2-7,TRBV28,NA,NA,CASSLGLPDGYSYEQYF,TGTGCCAGCAGTTTAGGGCTCCCGGACGGCTACTCCTACGAGCAGTACTTC
TRBJ2-7,TRBV6-2/TRBV6-3,NA,TRBD1,CASSYRDSHFSGQYF,TGTGCCAGCAGTTACAGGGACAGCCACTTCAGCGGGCAGTACTTC
TRBJ1-2,TRBV5-5,NA,NA,CASSLRTGPNYGYTF,TGTGCCAGCAGCTTAAGAACGGGTCCAAACTATGGCTACACCTTC
TRBJ1-4,TRBV9,NA,NA,CASSVSTNEKLFF,TGTGCCAGCAGCGTATCAACTAATGAAAAACTGTTTTTT
TRBJ2-7,TRBV15,few,NA,CATSRDQAGYEQYF,TGTGCCACCAGCAGAGATCAGGCAGGGTACGAGCAGTACTTC
TRBJ2-2,TRBV7-6,NA,TRBD2,CASSLEGIAGPTGELFF,TGTGCCAGCAGCCTAGAGGGGATAGCGGGCCCCACCGGGGAGCTGTTTTTT
TRBJ2-6,TRBV5-4,NA,TRBD1,CASNRGVPSSGANVLTF,TGTGCCAGCAACAGGGGAGTCCCCAGCTCTGGGGCCAACGTCCTGACTTTC
TRBJ2-1,TRBV7-7,NA,TRBD1,CASSNDRAWANEQFF,TGTGCTAGCAGCAACGACAGGGCCTGGGCCAATGAGCAGTTCTTC
TRBJ2-1,TRBV28,NA,TRBD2,CASSDGTSGSYNEQFF,TGTGCCAGCAGTGACGGGACTAGCGGATCCTACAATGAGCAGTTCTTC
TRBJ2-1,TRBV27,once,NA,CASSPGSGLYNEQFF,TGTGCCAGCAGTCCTGGGAGCGGCCTGTACAATGAGCAGTTCTTC
TRBJ1-1,TRBV3-1/TRBV3-2,NA,NA,CASSQDWGRLNTEAFF,TGTGCCAGCAGCCAAGATTGGGGACGGTTGAACACTGAAGCTTTCTTT
TRBJ2-3,TRBV6-5,NA,NA,CASRLTGDSTDTQYF,TGTGCCAGCAGGCTTACAGGAGATAGCACAGATACGCAGTATTTT
TRBJ1-2,TRBV6-5,NA,NA,CASSYSREGTYGYTF,TGTGCCAGCAGTTACTCTAGGGAGGGGACCTATGGCTACACCTTC
TRBJ1-1,TRBV28,NA,NA,CASSIRGTEAFF,TGTGCCAGCAGCATTCGGGGGACTGAAGCTTTCTTT
TRBJ1-2,TRBV5-1,NA,NA,CASSLMIDYGYTF,TGCGCCAGCAGCTTAATGATCGACTATGGCTACACCTTC
TRBJ2-7,TRBV27,NA,NA,CASSPRQVPGYEQYF,TGTGCCAGCAGTCCAAGACAGGTACCGGGCTACGAGCAGTACTTC
TRBJ2-3,TRBV6-1,NA,NA,CASSESRALGGTDTQYF,TGTGCCAGCAGTGAATCCCGGGCCCTGGGAGGCACAGATACGCAGTATTTT
TRBJ2-7,TRBV5-1,NA,TRBD2,CASSQGLAYEQYF,TGCGCCAGCAGCCAGGGACTAGCGTATGAGCAGTACTTC
TRBJ2-7,TRBV11-2,NA,TRBD1,CASSHIRGTGAYEQYF,TGTGCCAGCAGCCACATCCGGGGGACAGGGGCCTACGAGCAGTACTTC
TRBJ1-1,TRBV10-2,NA,NA,CASKFGNTEAFF,TGCGCCAGCAAATTTGGGAACACTGAAGCTTTCTTT
TRBJ1-6,TRBV7-6,NA,NA,CASSPLSGLSSYNSPLHF,TGTGCCAGCAGCCCCCTCTCGGGTTTAAGCTCCTATAATTCACCCCTCCACTTT
TRBJ2-3,TRBV24-1,few,NA,CATSDFEDHPDTQYF,TGTGCCACCAGTGATTTCGAGGACCACCCAGATACGCAGTATTTT